What follows are 21 T cell receptor beta chains derived from one specimen sequenced in a study of blood T cell repertoires in COVID-19. Libraries were prepared by immunoSEQ multiplex PCR; TCRdb keeps only in-frame clonotypes and omits some of them. The sample carries a few hundred thousand clones, roughly nine tenths recorded once. Sequenced material: PBMCs or T cells enriched from blood (not recorded which). The receptor set was obtained from a human donor in a cohort exposed to, infected with or recovered from COVID-19 (not recorded which). The donor label of this sample is uncertain.

The table lists this clone with a count of one. J is TRBJ1-1 and V is TRBV7-9, with 8 bases identical to TRBD1. This CDR3 has 14 residues. Germline V CDR1 and CDR2: SEHNR, FQNEAQ (reference sequence). After removal of 4 bases from V and 9 bases from J, the junction contained 10 bases not matched to a gene. The CDR3 loop reads CASSSGGPRVQAFF. The CDR3 region has the DNA TGTGCCAGCAGCTCAGGGGGCCCCAGGGTTCAAGCTTTCTTT.

This sequence joins TRBV9 and TRBJ2-5; 7 bases are shared with TRBD1. V lost 3 bases to trimming and J lost 2 bases; unmatched junction nucleotides: 7. This CDR3 has 15 amino acids. The V gene's germline CDR1 is SGDLS and CDR2 YYNGEE. The CDR3 sequence: CASSATGQPQETQYF. CDR3 in DNA: TGTGCCAGCAGCGCAACGGGACAGCCTCAAGAGACCCAGTACTTC.

The CDR3 sequence is CASTVHRSTNEKLFF. CDR3 bases: TGTGCCAGTACTGTCCACAGATCAACTAATGAAAAACTGTTTTTT. The rearrangement uses TRBV19 and TRBJ1-4; D unclear. CDR1 is LNHDA and CDR2 is SQIVND in the germline V gene (reference sequence). The CDR3 has 15 amino acids. Trimming cost V 7 bases and J 0 bases, with 12 bases left between them.

The CDR3 loop reads CASSIRTGETEAFF. CDR3 DNA: TGTGCCAGCAGTATAAGGACAGGGGAAACTGAAGCTTTCTTT. The chain employs TRBV2 and TRBJ1-1; TRBD1 matches at 9 bases. CDR1 is SNHLY, CDR2 FYNNEI, per germline. This CDR3 is 14 amino acids long. V was pared by 5 bases and J by 5 bases, with 6 bases of the junction left unmatched.

The chain combines TRBV27 with TRBJ1-2; a possible D gene is TRBD1 (6 bases). V was pared by 6 bases and J by 0 bases, with 11 bases between. Germline CDR1 and CDR2: MNHEY and SMNVEV (reference sequence). This CDR3 comprises 14 residues. The CDR3 sequence: CASRTTGTNYGYTF. The CDR3, as DNA: TGTGCCAGCAGGACGACAGGAACTAACTATGGCTACACCTTC.

V is TRBV29-1 and J is TRBJ1-3; maybe TRBD1 (6 bases). Per germline, CDR1 SQVTM and CDR2 ANQGSEA. Between the trimmed V and J ends, which lost 5 bases and 0 bases, there was a span of 17 bases. This CDR3 region has 16 residues. The CDR3 reads CSVTGLDSNSGNTIYF. The CDR3 DNA follows: TGCAGCGTTACCGGGTTGGACAGTAACTCTGGAAACACCATATATTTT.

The chain employs TRBV7-2 and TRBJ2-3; 14 positions agree with TRBD2. V dropped 5 bases and J dropped 6; count of bases not matched to a gene: 7. CDR1 and CDR2 from the germline V gene are SGHTA and FQGNSA. The CDR3 is 16 residues long. The DNA for the CDR3 is TGTGCCAGCAGCATTGGGACTAGCGGGGGAACGGATACGCAGTATTTT. Encoded protein: CASSIGTSGGTDTQYF. Full variable domain (rest looked up from reference TRBV7-2 and TRBJ2-3): GAGVSQSPSNKVTEKGKDVELRCDPISGHTALYWYRQSLGQGLEFLIYFQGNSAPDKSGLPSDRFSAERTGGSVSTLTIQRTQQEDSAVYLCASSIGTSGGTDTQYFGPGTRLTVL.

V gene TRBV12-3 or TRBV12-4 combines with J gene TRBJ2-5; maybe TRBD1 (6 bases). Deletions cut 6 bases from V and 5 bases from J, with 13 bases between. The CDR3 runs 13 residues. The CDR3 nucleotides are TGTGCCAGCAGCCAAGGGGGTTCGGAGACCCAGTACTTC. As protein: CASSQGGSETQYF.

The V gene is TRBV5-1, the J gene TRBJ2-7, with a weak D call TRBD1 (7 bases). The CDR3 is 14 amino acids. The germline V gene encodes CDR1 SGHRS and CDR2 YFSETQ. V was clipped by 1 base and J by 4 bases, with 12 bases between them. CDR3 coding DNA: TGCGCCAGCAGCTTGTACAGGGGAGGATACGAGCAGTACTTC. It codes for CASSLYRGGYEQYF.

The V call is TRBV3-1 (or the pseudogene TRBV3-2), the J call TRBJ1-5, with TRBD1 as a possible D gene (6 bases). The germline gives CDR1 LGHDT, CDR2 YNNKEL (reference sequence). V was shortened by 0 bases and J by 4 bases, with 10 bases between the two germline ends. The length of the CDR3 is 15 residues. CDR3 DNA: TGTGCCAGCAGCCAAGATCAGACAGGTAATCAGCCCCAGCATTTT. It is translated as CASSQDQTGNQPQHF.

This clone has a single count. The gene calls are TRBV7-3 and TRBJ2-7; TRBD1 aligns across 8 bases. The germline V gene has CDR1 SGHTA and CDR2 FQGTGA. This CDR3 spans 14 amino acids. The V gene end was trimmed by 0 bases and the J gene end by 5 bases; junction bases not matched to a gene: 3. For the CDR3, the DNA is TGTGCCAGCAGCTTAACGGGGACAGGTCACGAGCAGTACTTC. It translates to CASSLTGTGHEQYF.

The rearrangement joins TRBV24-1 to TRBJ2-2, with a weak D call TRBD1 (6 bases). The V gene's germline CDR1 is KGHDR and CDR2 SFDVKD. This CDR3 is built from 15 residues. V was pared by 3 bases and J by 3 bases, with 10 bases between. The CDR3 reads CATSDQGWDTGELFF. The CDR3 DNA follows: TGTGCCACCAGTGATCAGGGGTGGGACACCGGGGAGCTGTTTTTT.

The chain uses TRBV30 and TRBJ1-1, with a possible D match to TRBD1 (5 bases). This CDR3 comprises 12 residues. Per the germline V gene, CDR1 is GTSNPN and CDR2 is SVGIG (reference sequence). Trimming took off 4 bases at V and 10 bases at J, with 16 bases between the two ends. The CDR3 region is CAWTIGRGAAFF. The CDR3 DNA is TGTGCCTGGACGATCGGGAGGGGAGCAGCTTTCTTT.

This CDR3 is CASSVVGRGDEKLFF. The CDR3 nucleotides are TGTGCCAGCAGCGTAGTTGGGAGGGGAGATGAAAAACTGTTTTTT. This sequence joins TRBV9 and TRBJ1-4, with D possibly matching TRBD1 (5 bases). V was trimmed by 0 bases and J by 6 bases, leaving 12 bases between them. Germline V gene sequence: CDR1 SGDLS, CDR2 YYNGEE. The CDR3 is 15 amino acids.

The rearrangement links TRBV6-5 to TRBJ1-2, with a weak D call TRBD1 (6 bases). V shed 8 bases and J shed 2 bases, with 12 bases lying between them. CDR1 is MNHEY, CDR2 SVGAGI, per germline. This CDR3 is 13 amino acids long. The CDR3 sequence is CASLHTGNYGYTF. CDR3 nucleotides: TGTGCCAGCCTCCATACAGGGAACTATGGCTACACCTTC.

V is TRBV4-2 and J is TRBJ1-2, with TRBD1 matching 7 bases. Trimming at V came to 0 bases and at J to 7 bases, leaving 8 bases not matched to a gene. There are 15 residues in the CDR3. From germline, CDR1 is LGHNA and CDR2 YNFKEQ. The CDR3 bases are TGTGCCAGCAGCCAAGATCCAGGGACAGAGCGTGGCTACACCTTC. Encoded protein: CASSQDPGTERGYTF.

This clone has a single count. The chain employs TRBV7-9 and TRBJ2-1, with D maybe TRBD2 (6 bases). CDR1 is SEHNR and CDR2 is FQNEAQ in the germline V gene (reference sequence). The CDR3 is 15 amino acids. The V end lost 1 base, the J end lost 4 bases, and 11 bases lay between the germline ends. CDR3 nucleotides: TGTGCCAGCAGCTTAGTTGCGGGGAGGTACAATGAGCAGTTCTTC. Its translation: CASSLVAGRYNEQFF. Full variable domain (outside the CDR3, taken from reference TRBV7-9 and TRBJ2-1): DTGVSQNPRHKITKRGQNVTFRCDPISEHNRLYWYRQTLGQGPEFLTYFQNEAQLEKSRLLSDRFSAERPKGSFSTLEIQRTEQGDSAMYLCASSLVAGRYNEQFFGPGTRLTVL.

In its sample, this clone was seen once. V is TRBV5-6 and J is TRBJ1-1, with 7 bases aligning to TRBD1. V lost 0 bases and J lost 1; bases outside the gene matches: 15. This CDR3 region has 19 residues. Germline assignment: CDR1 SGHDT and CDR2 YYEEEE. CDR3 amino acids: CASSLESLVSGTANTEAFF. For the CDR3, the DNA is TGTGCCAGCAGCTTGGAATCATTGGTCTCGGGGACAGCGAACACTGAAGCTTTCTTT.

This clone was seen only once. The chain employs TRBV10-1 and TRBJ1-2, with 8 bases fitting TRBD1. V was pared by 6 bases and J by 4 bases, with 4 bases of the junction left unmatched. The CDR3 is 13 residues long. Germline V CDR1 and CDR2: WNHNN, SYGVQD (reference sequence). For the CDR3, the DNA is TGCGCCAGCAGCGCCGGGACAGGCTATGGCTACACCTTC. Amino acids: CASSAGTGYGYTF.

V gene TRBV19 combines with J gene TRBJ1-2; weak D call: TRBD1 (6 bases). The CDR3 spans 14 residues. The germline gives CDR1 LNHDA, CDR2 SQIVND (reference sequence). Trimming pared 9 bases from V and 1 base from J, leaving 15 bases between. The CDR3 nucleotides read TGTGCCAGCGTTCACAGGGCTGTTAACTATGGCTACACCTTC. As protein: CASVHRAVNYGYTF.

The rearrangement uses TRBV9 and TRBJ2-3, with D tentatively TRBD2 (6 bases). Germline V gene sequence: CDR1 SGDLS, CDR2 YYNGEE. This CDR3 spans 18 amino acids. Between the trimmed V and J ends, which lost 0 bases and 5 bases, there was a span of 22 bases. The DNA for the CDR3 is TGTGCCAGCAGCGTAGAGAGCTTGGGTGGAGGGATGGAAGATACGCAGTATTTT. It yields the protein CASSVESLGGGMEDTQYF.